This T cell receptor (beta chain) was obtained from a study of CXCR3-negative and CXCR3-positive naive CD8 T cells. The CDR3 consists of 12 residues. Looked up from germline, CDR1 is DFQATT and CDR2 is SNEGSKA (reference sequence). Through 5' RACE with UMI labels, the TRB cDNA libraries were prepared. After re-calling the 5' RACE reads, TCRdb lists one entry per CDR3 protein, DNA absent. This table lists approximately 62,000 distinct CDR3 sequences. The material sequenced was naive CXCR3- CD8+ T cells from blood. The subset was: CD45RO-CCR7+CD27+CD95- naive CD8+ T cells lacking CXCR3 (TNR3-). The TCR was taken from a human donor in good health. Some clones in this sample may be carry-over from other donors' samples. This chain links TRBV20-1 with TRBJ1-5; TCRdb reports TRBD1, a call that lacks DNA to check it against. CDR3 sequence reads: CSASGGNQPQHF.